The clone carrying this TCR beta chain was observed a few times. V dropped 0 bases and J dropped 3 bases, with 14 bases sitting between them. The germline V gene encodes CDR1 LGHDT and CDR2 YNNKEL (reference sequence). This CDR3 contains 16 residues. This sample's TCRbeta library carried unique molecular identifier barcodes. TCRdb called the PCR reads again in MiXCR, with one record for every CDR3 protein. The table shows about 200,000 distinct CDR3 sequences, with less than 15% occurring only once. This sample stems from a study of T-cell reconstitution after alpha-beta-depleted transplantation in children.

Material: PBMCs from the stem cell graft donor, obtained from the stem cell graft. This clonotype originated in a human donor who donated a stem cell graft to a child with acute lymphoblastic leukemia. The V call is TRBV3-1, the J call TRBJ2-5; no clear D. CDR3 sequence reads: CASSQDRPVPKETQYF. For the CDR3, the DNA is TGTGCCAGCAGCCAAGATCGGCCCGTTCCTAAAGAGACCCAGTACTTC.